This T cell receptor (beta chain) was retrieved from a study of blood T cells in healthy people across ages. General observations from the study: In long-lived donors, naive CD4+ cell counts and diversity exceeded those of aged donors. Investigators treated diversity estimates from one million T cells as underestimates.

It was with a sample-barcoded 5' primer and a J-beta primer mix that a second PCR of roughly 7 to 12 cycles was run. TCRdb re-analysed the 5' RACE reads in MiXCR, keeping a single row per CDR3 protein. This sample has 650,000 to 800,000 distinct CDR3 sequences, with around 50% found just once. Of note for this clonotype: Its cognate antigen is unknown.

V trimming: 6 bases; J trimming: 4 bases; junction bases outside the gene matches: 3. There are 12 residues in the CDR3. The study drew donors from healthy Caucasian individuals in Russia aged roughly 6 to 90. Isolated per sample were at least 6 million PBMCs. The TCR was taken from a woman of 80 years or more in good health. Source material: blood. V usage is TRBV12-3 or TRBV12-4 and J usage is TRBJ2-7; TRBD2 aligns across 7 bases. CDR3 sequence reads: CASRYSGYEQYF. Here the CDR3 DNA reads TGTGCCAGCAGATATAGCGGGTACGAGCAGTACTTC.